Described below is a single T cell receptor beta chain sequence and its context. These data come from a study of shared clonotypes between healthy human individuals. J lost 5 bases, V lost 0 bases, and 0 bases had no gene match. The germline V gene encodes CDR1 SGDLS and CDR2 YYNGEE. The CDR3 sequence is 14 residues long. The deep-level immunoSEQ assay was used. Source study methods: Junction-only sequences without quality scores came from ImmunoSEQ, so filtering differed. TCRdb's copy holds only in-frame clones and misses some; the assay was immunoSEQ multiplex PCR. Clone size and the V and J calls come from that table; the DNA yielded D and trimming. This repertoire shows about 1 million clones, 70% to 80% found once; its top ten account for roughly 1.5%.

The source material was memory CD4+ T cells sorted from blood. The sample's subset: CD45RA-negative fraction. The sequence came from a man between 18 and 29 years old in good health. The rearrangement uses TRBV9 and TRBJ2-1, with 9 bases that match TRBD2. The CDR3 is CASSVVAGDNEQFF. In DNA form, the CDR3 reads TGTGCCAGCAGCGTAGTAGCGGGGGACAATGAGCAGTTCTTC.